This T cell receptor (beta chain) was retrieved from a study of T cell responses to AZD1222 COVID-19 vaccine. With regard to this clone: Its antigen is as yet unknown.

Study findings and constraints: Spike-specific TCR breadth rose after two AZD1222 doses, and depth rose as well. Researchers report vaccine-associated CD4 TCRs spanning spike, with dominance at 160-218 and 743-854. Clonal diversity was possibly underestimated, and white British individuals and females predominated among donors. Only a handful of AZD1222 recipients were seropositive at baseline.

Data came from immunoSEQ multiplex PCR; TCRdb stores just in-frame clones and leaves some out. The table includes approximately 190,000 clones, approximately 91% detected once. V was trimmed by 0 bases and J by 3 bases, leaving 6 bases between them. The CDR3 has 13 residues. This sequence joins TRBV12-3 or TRBV12-4 and TRBJ2-7; D is undetermined. The sample consisted of peripheral blood, taken on day 0 of AZD1222 vaccination. This clonotype was sampled from an adult in good health. CDR3 loop: CASSLAGSYEQYF. Here the CDR3 DNA reads TGTGCCAGCAGTTTAGCGGGAAGCTACGAGCAGTACTTC.